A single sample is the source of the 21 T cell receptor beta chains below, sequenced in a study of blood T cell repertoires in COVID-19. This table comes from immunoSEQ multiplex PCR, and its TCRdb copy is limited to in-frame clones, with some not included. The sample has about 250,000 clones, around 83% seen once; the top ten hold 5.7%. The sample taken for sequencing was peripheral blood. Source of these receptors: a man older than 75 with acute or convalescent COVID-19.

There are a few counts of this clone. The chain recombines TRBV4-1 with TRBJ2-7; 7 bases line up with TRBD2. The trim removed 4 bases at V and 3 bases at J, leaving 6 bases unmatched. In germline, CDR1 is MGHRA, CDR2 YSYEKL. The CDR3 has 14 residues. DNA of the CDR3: TGCGCCAGCAGCCGGGAGGGCCTGGGCTACGAGCAGTACTTC. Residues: CASSREGLGYEQYF.

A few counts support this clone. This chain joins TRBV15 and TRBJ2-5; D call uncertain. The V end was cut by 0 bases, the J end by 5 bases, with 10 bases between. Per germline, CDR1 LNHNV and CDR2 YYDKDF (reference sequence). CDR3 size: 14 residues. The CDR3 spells CATSRDPPRETQYF. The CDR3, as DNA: TGTGCCACCAGCAGAGATCCCCCGCGGGAGACCCAGTACTTC.

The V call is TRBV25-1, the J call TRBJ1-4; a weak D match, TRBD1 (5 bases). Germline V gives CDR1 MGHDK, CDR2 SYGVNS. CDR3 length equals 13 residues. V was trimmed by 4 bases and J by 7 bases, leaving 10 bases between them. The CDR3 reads CASSAGGGEKLFF. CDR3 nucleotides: TGTGCCAGCAGTGCCGGGGGGGGTGAAAAACTGTTTTTT.

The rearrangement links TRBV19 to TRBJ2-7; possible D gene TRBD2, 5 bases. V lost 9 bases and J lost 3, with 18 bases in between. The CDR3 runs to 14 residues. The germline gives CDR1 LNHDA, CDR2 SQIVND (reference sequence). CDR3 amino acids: CARTMVSWGYEQYF. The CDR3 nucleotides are TGTGCCAGGACTATGGTGTCGTGGGGCTACGAGCAGTACTTC. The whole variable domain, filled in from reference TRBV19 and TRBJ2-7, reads DGGITQSPKYLFRKEGQNVTLSCEQNLNHDAMYWYRQDPGQGLRLIYYSQIVNDFQKGDIAEGYSVSREKKESFPLTVTSAQKNPTAFYLCARTMVSWGYEQYFGPGTRLTVT.

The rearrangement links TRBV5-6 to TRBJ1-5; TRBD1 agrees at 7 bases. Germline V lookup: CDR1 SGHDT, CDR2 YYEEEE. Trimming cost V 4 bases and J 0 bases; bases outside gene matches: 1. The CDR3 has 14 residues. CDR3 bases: TGTGCCAGCAGCCGACAGGGTAGCAATCAGCCCCAGCATTTT. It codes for CASSRQGSNQPQHF.

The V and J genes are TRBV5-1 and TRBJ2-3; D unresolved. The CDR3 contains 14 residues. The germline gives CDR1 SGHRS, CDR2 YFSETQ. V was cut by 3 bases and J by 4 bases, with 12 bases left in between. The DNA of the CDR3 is TGCGCCAGCAGCTCGCCTTCCAGTGCAGATACGCAGTATTTT. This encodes CASSSPSSADTQYF.

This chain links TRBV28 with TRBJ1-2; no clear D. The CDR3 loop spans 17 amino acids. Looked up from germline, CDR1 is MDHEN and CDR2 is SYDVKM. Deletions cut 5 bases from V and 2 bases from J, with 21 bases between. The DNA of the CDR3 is TGTGCCAGCAGTCCCACGGATCAACTCTACAGAAACTATGGCTACACCTTC. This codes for CASSPTDQLYRNYGYTF.

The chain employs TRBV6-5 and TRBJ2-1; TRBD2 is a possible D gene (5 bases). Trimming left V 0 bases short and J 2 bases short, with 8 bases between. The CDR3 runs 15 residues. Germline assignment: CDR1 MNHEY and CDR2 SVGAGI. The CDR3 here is CASSYSSGTYNEQFF. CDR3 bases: TGTGCCAGCAGTTACTCATCGGGGACCTACAATGAGCAGTTCTTC.

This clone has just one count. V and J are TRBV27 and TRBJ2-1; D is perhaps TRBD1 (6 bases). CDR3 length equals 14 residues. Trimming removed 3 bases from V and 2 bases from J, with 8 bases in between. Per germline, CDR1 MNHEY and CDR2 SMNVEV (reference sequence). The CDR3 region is CASSFQGTYNEQFF. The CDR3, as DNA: TGTGCCAGCAGTTTTCAGGGGACCTACAATGAGCAGTTCTTC.

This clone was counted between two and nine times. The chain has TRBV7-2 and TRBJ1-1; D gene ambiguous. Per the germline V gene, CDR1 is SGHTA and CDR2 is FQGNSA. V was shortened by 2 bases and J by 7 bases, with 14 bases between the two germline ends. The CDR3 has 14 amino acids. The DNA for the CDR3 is TGTGCCAGCAGCTTACTAGGTGGTAGCAGTGAAGCTTTCTTT. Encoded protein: CASSLLGGSSEAFF.

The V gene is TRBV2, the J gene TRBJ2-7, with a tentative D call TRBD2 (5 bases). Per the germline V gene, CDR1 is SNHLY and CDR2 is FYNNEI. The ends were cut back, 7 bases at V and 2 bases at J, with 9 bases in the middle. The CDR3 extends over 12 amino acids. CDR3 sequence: CASKRGTYEQYF. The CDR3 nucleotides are TGTGCCAGCAAGAGAGGGACCTACGAGCAGTACTTC. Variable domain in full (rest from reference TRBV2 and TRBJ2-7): EPEVTQTPSHQVTQMGQEVILRCVPISNHLYFYWYRQILGQKVEFLVSFYNNEISEKSEIFDDQFSVERPDGSNFTLKIRSTKLEDSAMYFCASKRGTYEQYFGPGTRLTVT.

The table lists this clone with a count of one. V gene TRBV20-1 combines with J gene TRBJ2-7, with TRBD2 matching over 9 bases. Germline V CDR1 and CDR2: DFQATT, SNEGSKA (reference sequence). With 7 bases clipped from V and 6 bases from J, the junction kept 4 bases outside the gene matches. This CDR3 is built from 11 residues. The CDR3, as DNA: TGCAGTGGGGGACTAGCAACCGAGCAGTACTTC. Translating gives CSGGLATEQYF.

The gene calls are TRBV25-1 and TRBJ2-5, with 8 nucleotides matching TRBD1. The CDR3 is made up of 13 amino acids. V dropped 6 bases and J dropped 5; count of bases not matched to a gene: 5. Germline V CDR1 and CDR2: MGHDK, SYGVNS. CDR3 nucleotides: TGTGCCAGCAGATCAGGGGGCGCGGAGACCCAGTACTTC. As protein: CASRSGGAETQYF. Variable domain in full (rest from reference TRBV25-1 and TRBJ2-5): EADIYQTPRYLVIGTGKKITLECSQTMGHDKMYWYQQDPGMELHLIHYSYGVNSTEKGDLSSESTVSRIRTEHFPLTLESARPSHTSQYLCASRSGGAETQYFGPGTRLLVL.

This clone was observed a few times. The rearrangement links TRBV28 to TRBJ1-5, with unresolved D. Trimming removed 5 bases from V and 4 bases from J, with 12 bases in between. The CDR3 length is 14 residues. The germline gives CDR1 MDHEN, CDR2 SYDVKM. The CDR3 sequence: CASSPWTGNQPQHF. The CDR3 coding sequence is TGTGCCAGCAGTCCCTGGACGGGGAATCAGCCCCAGCATTTT.

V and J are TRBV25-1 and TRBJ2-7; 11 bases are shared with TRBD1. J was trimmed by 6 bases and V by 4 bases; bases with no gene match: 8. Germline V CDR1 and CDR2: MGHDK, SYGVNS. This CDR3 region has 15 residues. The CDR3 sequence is CASSAPGQGGFEQYF. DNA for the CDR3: TGTGCCAGCAGTGCACCGGGACAGGGGGGATTCGAGCAGTACTTC.

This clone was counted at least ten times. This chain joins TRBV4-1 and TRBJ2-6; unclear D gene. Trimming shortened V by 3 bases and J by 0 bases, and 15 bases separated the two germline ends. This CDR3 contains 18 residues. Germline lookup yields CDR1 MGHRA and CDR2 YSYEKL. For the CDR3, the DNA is TGCGCCAGCAGCCACCCCGGTGGGCGAGACTCTGGGGCCAACGTCCTGACTTTC. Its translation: CASSHPGGRDSGANVLTF.

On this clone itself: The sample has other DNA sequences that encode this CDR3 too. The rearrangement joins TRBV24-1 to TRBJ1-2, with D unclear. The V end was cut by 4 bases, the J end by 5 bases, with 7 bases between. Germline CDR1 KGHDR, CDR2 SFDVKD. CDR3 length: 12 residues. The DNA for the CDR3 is TGTGCCACCAGTGACTATTCTTATGGCTACACCTTC. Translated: CATSDYSYGYTF.

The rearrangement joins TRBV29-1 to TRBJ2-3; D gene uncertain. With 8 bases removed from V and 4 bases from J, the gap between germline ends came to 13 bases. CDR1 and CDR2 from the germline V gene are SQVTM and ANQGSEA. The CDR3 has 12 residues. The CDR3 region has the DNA TGCAGCTCAAGCCTTGCGGCAGATACGCAGTATTTT. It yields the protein CSSSLAADTQYF.

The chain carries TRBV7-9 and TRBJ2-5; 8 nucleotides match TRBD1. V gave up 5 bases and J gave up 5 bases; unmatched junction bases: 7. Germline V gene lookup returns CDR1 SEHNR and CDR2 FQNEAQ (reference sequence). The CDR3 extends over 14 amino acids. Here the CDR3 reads CASSPQGAGETQYF. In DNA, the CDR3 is TGTGCCAGCAGCCCCCAGGGGGCAGGGGAGACCCAGTACTTC.

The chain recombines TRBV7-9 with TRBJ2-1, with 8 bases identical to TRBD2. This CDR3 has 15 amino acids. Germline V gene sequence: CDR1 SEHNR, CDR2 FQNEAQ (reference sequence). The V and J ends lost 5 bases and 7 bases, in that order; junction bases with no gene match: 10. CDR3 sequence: CASSPSSGSFNEQFF. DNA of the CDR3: TGTGCCAGCAGCCCTTCCAGCGGGAGTTTTAATGAGCAGTTCTTC.

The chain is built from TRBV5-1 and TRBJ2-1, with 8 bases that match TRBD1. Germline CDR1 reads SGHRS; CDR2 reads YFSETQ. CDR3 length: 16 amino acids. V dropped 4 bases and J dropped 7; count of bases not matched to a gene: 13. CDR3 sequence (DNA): TGCGCCAGCAGCCCTAGTCGAACAGGGGGGCAGAATGAGCAGTTCTTC. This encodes CASSPSRTGGQNEQFF.